This TCR beta chain was retrieved from a study of T cell repertoires in cytomegalovirus infection. Study-wide context: Indications came from public TCR beta signatures; they pointed to CMV infection and to a matching HLA type. Broader study findings: Summed frequency of public TCR beta families distinguished CMV carriers with the relevant HLA. Dominating the ex vivo response were HLA-C-restricted CMV-specific TCR beta clonotypes.

Germline values: CDR1 LNHDA, CDR2 SQIVND (reference sequence). The length of the CDR3 is 15 residues. The J segment lost 4 bases and the V segment lost 2 bases, leaving 6 bases of the junction unmatched. TCRdb independently ran MiXCR on the reads; one entry per CDR3 protein. The sample lists 500,000 or so distinct CDR3 sequences; about 15% were seen once. On this clonotype: Antigen unknown.

The V and J genes are TRBV19 and TRBJ2-7; 9 bases agree with TRBD2. This TCR derives from a human donor in good health (CMV status not recorded). Some clones in this sample may be carry-over from other donors' samples. The sequencing input was CD8+ T cells from PBMCs. CDR3 residues: CASSIRASGAYEQYF. CDR3 nucleotide sequence: TGTGCCAGTAGTATAAGGGCTAGCGGGGCATACGAGCAGTACTTC.